The subject of this entry is one T cell receptor beta chain. This receptor's antigen is unknown. One end of the junction does not line up with germline, which may come from a read error. This entry comes from a study of blood T cell repertoires in COVID-19 (dated by TCRdb to 2018 to 2021). Study-wide context: Samples from collaborators originated in the United States, Italy and Spain and spanned both the acute and convalescent phases of COVID-19. The samples were drawn from two sources: the first 160 participants of the ongoing ImmuneRACE study, and 1,000 to 1,500 subjects contributed by 6 global collaborators. The repertoires were released in a freely available public database meant as a resource for research on the immune response to SARS-CoV-2. The prospective study material was composed of cDNA or gDNA derived from T cells, B-cell-depleted T cells, or PBMCs. Deeply sampled blood TCRbeta repertoires from subjects exposed to, actively infected with, or recovered from COVID-19 were included in the dataset. The sample metadata nearly always contained a de-identified subject ID, COVID-19 status, age in years and sex. Where HLA class I and class II types were available, the types were taken from metadata supplied by the sample provider, not from assay-based typing.

According to the germline V gene (reference sequence), CDR1 reads SSHAT and CDR2 reads FNYEAQ. From the cysteine through the phenylalanine, the CDR3 covers 15 amino acids. Of the read, only the CDR3 DNA is kept; its 45 bases are in frame from base 1. Paper-wide results and their limitations: Clinical and demographic metadata were provided uncurated, with the amount varying by source and participant.

TCRbeta CDR3 regions were amplified from genomic DNA using the immunoSEQ Assay, a bias-controlled multiplex PCR. On the authors' methods: The number of nucleated cells in each sample was estimated from the amplification of reference gene primers within the assay. To quantify the absolute abundance of each unique TCRbeta CDR3 rearrangement, sequence reads were collapsed and filtered. For each sample, productive Simpson clonality was calculated as the square root of Simpson's diversity index across productive rearrangements. TCRdb's version of the immuneACCESS table is confined to in-frame rearrangements and falls short of the full clone set. An unresolved V gene accounts for under half of the shortfall where checked; the remainder is of unknown origin. V, J and clone size are those of that table, while D and trimming were read from the DNA. The sample table holds some 120,000 clones, of which approximately 80% were seen once. The ten largest make up roughly 1.9% of the sample.

Collaborating institutions collected whole blood in K2EDTA tubes following their own protocols. For TCRbeta analysis, collaborators shipped samples as frozen whole blood, isolated PBMCs, or DNA extracted from either of those sample types. Sequencing was done on a sample of peripheral blood. This receptor chain uses TRBV7-7 and TRBJ2-2, with TRBD1 matching 8 junction bases. This clonotype was sampled from a man between 65 and 79 years old with acute or convalescent COVID-19. The CDR3 here reads CASSFGQGVAGELFF. The nucleotide sequence reads as follows: TGTGCTAGCAGCTTCGGACAGGGAGTCGCCGGGGAGCTGTTTTTT. Full variable domain (CDR3 extended with the reference TRBV7-7 and TRBJ2-2 proteins): GAGVSQSPRYKVTKRGQDVTLRCDPISSHATLYWYQQALGQGPEFLTYFNYEAQPDKSGLPSDRFSAERPEGSISTLTIQRTEQRDSAMYRCASSFGQGVAGELFFGEGSRLTVL.